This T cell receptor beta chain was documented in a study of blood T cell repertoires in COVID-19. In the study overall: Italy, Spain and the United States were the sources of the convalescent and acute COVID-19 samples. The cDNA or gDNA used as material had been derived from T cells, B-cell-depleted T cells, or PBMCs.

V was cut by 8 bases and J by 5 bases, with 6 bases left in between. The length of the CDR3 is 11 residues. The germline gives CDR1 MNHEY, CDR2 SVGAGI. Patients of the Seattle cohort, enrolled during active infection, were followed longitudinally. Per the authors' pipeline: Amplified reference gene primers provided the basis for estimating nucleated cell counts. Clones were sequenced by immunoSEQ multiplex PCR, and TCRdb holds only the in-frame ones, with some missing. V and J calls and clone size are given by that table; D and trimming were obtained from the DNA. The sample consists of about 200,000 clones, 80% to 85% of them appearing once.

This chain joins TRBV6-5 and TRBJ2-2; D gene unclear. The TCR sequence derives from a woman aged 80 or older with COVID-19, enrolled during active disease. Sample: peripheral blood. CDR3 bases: TGTGCCAGCTCCCGGACCGGGGAGCTGTTTTTT. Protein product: CASSRTGELFF.